A single sample is the source of the 23 T cell receptor beta chains below, sequenced in a study of Graves' ophthalmopathy and Graves' hyperthyroidism. Amplified material comprised TCR beta CDR3 regions derived from RNA transcripts. HTBI-primed RT-PCR formed the first round, and a multiplex PCR formed the second. TCRdb re-analysed the multiplex PCR reads in MiXCR, keeping a single row per CDR3 protein. The sample includes about 660,000 distinct CDR3 sequences, about 38% of them seen just once. The material sequenced was peripheral blood. These receptors all come from an adult man with Graves' ophthalmopathy.

Only one count was recorded for this clonotype. This sequence joins TRBV6-4 and TRBJ2-2; 7 bases align to TRBD1. J lost 0 bases, V lost 2 bases, and 0 bases had no gene match. Germline-derived CDR1 and CDR2 are MRHNA and SNTAGT. This CDR3 contains 15 residues. As DNA, the CDR3 is TGTGCCAGCAGTGACGGACAGGCGAACACCGGGGAGCTGTTTTTT. Translating it yields CASSDGQANTGELFF.

The rearrangement joins TRBV6-5 to TRBJ1-1; D unclear. Trimming took 0 bases from V and 4 from J, leaving 9 bases between them. The length of the CDR3 is 14 residues. The germline V gene encodes CDR1 MNHEY and CDR2 SVGAGI. CDR3 region: CASSYSLDFTEAFF. CDR3 bases: TGTGCCAGCAGTTACTCTCTTGATTTCACTGAAGCTTTCTTT.

The V gene is TRBV10-3, the J gene TRBJ2-5, with 11 nucleotides matching TRBD1. CDR1 and CDR2 (germline): ENHRY, SYGVKD. Losses at the gene ends were 10 bases for V and 4 bases for J; bases not matched to a gene: 8. The CDR3 totals 14 residues. The DNA of the CDR3 is TGTGCCAGCGAGGGACAGGGGGTAGGAGAGACCCAGTACTTC. This sequence encodes CASEGQGVGETQYF.

This clonotype turned up a few times. The genes are TRBV19 and TRBJ2-1; 14 bases align to TRBD2. Germline trimming cut 4 bases from V and 7 bases from J; bases unmatched to any gene: 12. The CDR3 loop spans 18 amino acids. CDR1 is LNHDA, CDR2 SQIVND, per germline (reference sequence). DNA for the CDR3: TGTGCCAGTAGTACTGACCCCCGACTAGCGGGAGGGGGGAATGAGCAGTTCTTC. It specifies CASSTDPRLAGGGNEQFF.

There are many counts of this clonotype. The rearrangement joins TRBV29-1 to TRBJ1-3; tentative D call: TRBD1 (5 bases). This CDR3 spans 13 amino acids. The V and J ends lost 4 bases and 4 bases respectively, with 11 bases between them. Germline loops: CDR1 SQVTM, CDR2 ANQGSEA. In nucleotides, the CDR3 is TGCAGCGTTGCCCGGGGGATCGGAAACACCATATATTTT. Protein product: CSVARGIGNTIYF.

In this sample, this clonotype turned up many times. V usage is TRBV6-5 and J usage is TRBJ1-1; possible D gene TRBD1, 6 bases. Trimming removed 2 bases from V and 11 bases from J, with 12 bases in between. The CDR3 is made up of 12 amino acids. The germline V gene has CDR1 MNHEY and CDR2 SVGAGI. The CDR3 nucleotides read TGTGCCAGCAGTTACACCCAGGGGCTTGCTTTCTTT. Its translation is CASSYTQGLAFF.

The chain has TRBV7-9 and TRBJ2-7; TRBD1 matches at 9 bases. The germline V gene encodes CDR1 SEHNR and CDR2 FQNEAQ (reference sequence). This CDR3 is 14 amino acids long. V shed 5 bases, J shed 3 bases, and the junction held 5 bases outside the gene matches. In DNA, the CDR3 is TGTGCCAGCAGCGGGGACAGGGATTACTACGAGCAGTACTTC. Translated: CASSGDRDYYEQYF. Based on the CDR3 plus reference TRBV7-9 and TRBJ2-7, the full variable domain is DTGVSQNPRHKITKRGQNVTFRCDPISEHNRLYWYRQTLGQGPEFLTYFQNEAQLEKSRLLSDRFSAERPKGSFSTLEIQRTEQGDSAMYLCASSGDRDYYEQYFGPGTRLTVT.

This clonotype was found many times. The genes are TRBV27 and TRBJ1-6; D is ambiguous. Trimming cost V 4 bases and J 10 bases, with 8 bases left between them. Germline-derived CDR1 and CDR2 are MNHEY and SMNVEV (reference sequence). CDR3 size: 12 residues. CDR3 amino acids: CASSSSSSPLHF. The DNA of the CDR3 is TGTGCCAGCAGTTCCAGTTCATCACCCCTCCACTTT.

V usage is TRBV7-8 and J usage is TRBJ1-2, with TRBD1 identical over 7 bases. The V gene end was trimmed by 5 bases and the J gene end by 6 bases; junction bases not matched to a gene: 12. This CDR3 is 15 amino acids long. CDR1 is SGHVS, CDR2 FQNEAQ, per germline. The CDR3 DNA reads TGTGCCAGCAGCCTTGGGACAGCTAACTCGAATGGCTACACCTTC. This sequence encodes CASSLGTANSNGYTF.

CDR3 region: CASSLVGTENSPLHF. The CDR3 DNA is TGTGCCAGCAGCTTAGTAGGGACTGAAAATTCACCCCTCCACTTT. J is TRBJ1-6 and V is TRBV7-9; tentatively, D is TRBD1 (5 bases). CDR1 and CDR2 from the germline V gene are SEHNR and FQNEAQ (reference sequence). V shed 1 base and J shed 7 bases, with 11 bases lying between them. There are 15 residues in the CDR3. The whole variable domain, filled in from reference TRBV7-9 and TRBJ1-6, reads DTGVSQNPRHKITKRGQNVTFRCDPISEHNRLYWYRQTLGQGPEFLTYFQNEAQLEKSRLLSDRFSAERPKGSFSTLEIQRTEQGDSAMYLCASSLVGTENSPLHFGNGTRLTVT.

The chain couples TRBV9 to TRBJ1-5; D unresolved. Germline CDR1 SGDLS, CDR2 YYNGEE. The V end lost 3 bases, the J end lost 2 bases, and 9 bases lay between the germline ends. The CDR3 covers 14 residues. The CDR3 DNA sequence: TGTGCCAGCAGCGGAAGTAGCGGCAATCAGCCCCAGCATTTT. It translates to CASSGSSGNQPQHF.

This clonotype came up many times. V and J are TRBV20-1 and TRBJ1-5; tentative D call: TRBD1 (5 bases). The CDR3 length is 15 residues. V dropped 6 bases and J dropped 4 bases, with 19 bases sitting between them. The germline gives CDR1 DFQATT, CDR2 SNEGSKA (reference sequence). The CDR3 is CSADPGRGGNQPQHF. CDR3 nucleotide sequence: TGCAGTGCCGACCCGGGGAGGGGTGGGAATCAGCCCCAGCATTTT.

The chain links TRBV30 to TRBJ1-1, with D uncertain. This CDR3 has 12 amino acids. Trimming removed 0 bases at V and 11 bases at J, with 13 bases between. CDR1 and CDR2 (germline): GTSNPN, SVGIG (reference sequence). The CDR3 reads CAWSVTGFVAFF. The DNA of the CDR3 is TGTGCCTGGAGTGTAACCGGGTTTGTGGCTTTCTTT.

With respect to this clonotype: A much more abundant neighbour one base away suggests this may be a read error. This chain uses TRBV7-6 with TRBJ1-4; 8 bases line up with TRBD1. Germline lookup yields CDR1 SGHVS and CDR2 FNYEAQ. The CDR3 runs 14 residues. The CDR3 DNA sequence: TGTGCCAGCAGCGCCGGGACAGGAAATGGAAAACTGTTTTTT. Amino acid sequence: CASSAGTGNGKLFF.

To note about this clonotype: A much larger clone differs by one base, so this may be a read error. The V call is TRBV5-1, the J call TRBJ2-5; the match to TRBD1 covers 8 bases. The CDR3 has 16 amino acids. Germline CDR1 is SGHRS and CDR2 is YFSETQ. The CDR3 DNA follows: TGCGCCAGCAGCCGACAGACAGGGGCAGCCCAAGAGACCCAGGACTTC. Residues: CASSRQTGAAQETQDF.

In this sample, this clonotype turned up many times. This CDR3 reads CASSPQANRGAFF. For the CDR3, the DNA is TGTGCCAGCAGCCCGCAGGCTAATAGGGGAGCTTTCTTT. This chain uses TRBV5-6 with TRBJ1-1; tentatively, D is TRBD1 (5 bases). This CDR3 comprises 13 residues. From germline, CDR1 is SGHDT and CDR2 YYEEEE. With 4 bases removed from V and 10 bases from J, the gap between germline ends came to 17 bases.

Concerning this clonotype itself: The conserved final phenylalanine or tryptophan is absent from the CDR3, which likely points to a read error. The chain joins TRBV5-1 to TRBJ2-5; a weak D match, TRBD2 (6 bases). Trimming removed 4 bases from V and 4 bases from J, with 14 bases in between. The CDR3 runs 14 residues. CDR1 and CDR2 (germline): SGHRS, YFSETQ. For the CDR3, the DNA is TGCGCCAGCAGCCCGGGGACTCCTGGAGAGACCCAGTACTCC. Translation gives CASSPGTPGETQYS.

As concerns this clonotype: A clone one base away is much larger, so this may be a read error. The chain recombines TRBV7-3 with TRBJ1-2; D gene ambiguous. The CDR3 runs to 15 residues. Germline V lookup: CDR1 SGHTA, CDR2 FQGTGA. CDR3 sequence (DNA): TGTGCCAGCGGCTTAGTTTCTGTACAGCGTTATGGCTACACCTTC. It yields the protein CASGLVSVQRYGYTF.

As concerns this clonotype: A much larger clonotype is one base distant, so this may be a read error. This chain uses TRBV9 with TRBJ2-5; 8 bases are shared with TRBD1. The trim removed 4 bases at V and 7 bases at J, leaving 9 bases unmatched. Germline-derived CDR1 and CDR2 are SGDLS and YYNGEE. The CDR3 loop spans 14 amino acids. The CDR3 bases are TGTGCCAGCAGCCAAGACAGGGGTGGGGTGACCCAGTACTTC. Its translation is CASSQDRGGVTQYF. Full variable domain (missing parts from reference TRBV9 and TRBJ2-5): DSGVTQTPKHLITATGQRVTLRCSPRSGDLSVYWYQQSLDQGLQFLIQYYNGEERAKGNILERFSAQQFPDLHSELNLSSLELGDSALYFCASSQDRGGVTQYFGPGTRLLVL.

About this clonotype: A much larger clone differs by one base, so this may be a read error. As the CDR3 is not closed by the conserved phenylalanine or tryptophan, this likely results from a read error. The CDR3 spells CASSEWATAGETQYC. The CDR3 nucleotides are TGTGCCAGCAGTGAATGGGCGACAGCCGGGGAGACCCAGTACTGC. The J gene is TRBJ2-5, the V gene TRBV6-1; a weak D match, TRBD1 (5 bases). Germline V gene lookup returns CDR1 MNHNS and CDR2 SASEGT. Trimming left V 2 bases short and J 5 bases short, with 15 bases between. The CDR3 covers 15 residues.

The chain links TRBV7-3 to TRBJ2-7; D ambiguous. Germline V gene data show CDR1 as SGHTA and CDR2 as FQGTGA. Trimming removed 5 bases at V and 1 base at J, with 12 bases between. The CDR3 has 14 residues. The CDR3 DNA is TGTGCCAGCAGCCTCACCCGCAGTTCCTACGAGCAGTACTTC. Protein product: CASSLTRSSYEQYF.

Many counts were recorded for this clonotype. The genes are TRBV20-1 and TRBJ1-2, with a weak D call TRBD1 (5 bases). The germline CDR1 and CDR2 sequences are DFQATT and SNEGSKA (reference sequence). The CDR3 runs to 13 residues. V gave up 5 bases and J gave up 5 bases, with 15 bases separating them. CDR3 bases: TGCAGTGCTTTCCCGCCGGGACCTTATGGCTACACCTTC. This codes for CSAFPPGPYGYTF.

The rearrangement joins TRBV2 to TRBJ2-7, with a tentative D call TRBD1 (5 bases). The CDR3 sequence is 14 residues long. Germline values: CDR1 SNHLY, CDR2 FYNNEI. CDR3 sequence reads: CARVLGALSYEQYF. The CDR3 DNA reads TGTGCTAGAGTGCTAGGGGCCTTATCCTACGAGCAGTACTTC. Full variable domain (missing parts from reference TRBV2 and TRBJ2-7): EPEVTQTPSHQVTQMGQEVILRCVPISNHLYFYWYRQILGQKVEFLVSFYNNEISEKSEIFDDQFSVERPDGSNFTLKIRSTKLEDSAMYFCARVLGALSYEQYFGPGTRLTVT.